Presented here are 25 T cell receptor beta chains from one specimen sequenced in a study of a mutant IDH1 vaccine in newly diagnosed glioma. Time point defined: week 23, last vaccination. All doses held 300 ug of mutant IDH1 20-mer peptide, with topical imiquimod. The repertoire was sequenced with immunoSEQ multiplex PCR; TCRdb's copy has only in-frame clones and lacks some. The sample has over 35,000 clones, less than 85% seen once; the top ten hold approximately 2.5%. The antigens of these receptors remain unknown. This specimen consisted of PBMCs, obtained from a glioma patient whose treatment included an IDH1 peptide vaccine. The source of these receptors is a woman between 18 and 30 years old with glioma. Some clones in this sample may be carry-over from other donors' samples.

The V and J genes are TRBV15 and TRBJ2-6, with D unresolved. Looked up from germline, CDR1 is LNHNV and CDR2 is YYDKDF (reference sequence). V lost 0 bases and J 2 bases, leaving 8 bases between the germline ends. This CDR3 has 16 residues. CDR3 loop: CATSRELGTGANVLTF. DNA of the CDR3: TGTGCCACCAGCAGAGAGTTGGGGACTGGGGCCAACGTCCTGACTTTC.

The chain employs TRBV12-5 and TRBJ1-1; TRBD1 might be the D (6 bases). The CDR3 is made up of 13 amino acids. Germline V CDR1 and CDR2: LGHNT, FRNRAP. V lost 7 bases and J lost 2, with 11 bases in between. DNA of the CDR3: TGTGCTAGTGCGGCAGGGGTTAACACTGAAGCTTTCTTT. Its protein product is CASAAGVNTEAFF.

This clone was seen a handful of times. The rearrangement links TRBV30 to TRBJ1-1, with 7 bases identical to TRBD1. V was pared by 1 base and J by 5 bases, with 4 bases of the junction left unmatched. CDR1 and CDR2 from the germline V gene are GTSNPN and SVGIG (reference sequence). The CDR3 length is 13 residues. CDR3 amino acids: CAWSDRGMTEAFF. Here the CDR3 DNA reads TGTGCCTGGAGTGACAGGGGAATGACTGAAGCTTTCTTT.

V and J are TRBV2 and TRBJ2-4; D possibly corresponds to TRBD1 (5 bases). Germline V gives CDR1 SNHLY, CDR2 FYNNEI. The CDR3 contains 15 residues. The V end lost 7 bases, the J end lost 1 base, and 14 bases lay between the germline ends. CDR3 in DNA: TGTGCCAGCATAGGGGTTGATGGGGCCAAAAACATTCAGTACTTC. Its translation: CASIGVDGAKNIQYF.

V gene TRBV6-4 combines with J gene TRBJ2-1; 9 nucleotides match TRBD1. The germline CDR1 and CDR2 sequences are MRHNA and SNTAGT. The J segment lost 0 bases and the V segment lost 10 bases, leaving 10 bases of the junction unmatched. The CDR3 covers 16 residues. In nucleotides, the CDR3 is TGTGCCATTCCCGGGACAGGGTTTAGCTCCTACAATGAGCAGTTCTTC. It translates to CAIPGTGFSSYNEQFF.

V usage is TRBV11-2 and J usage is TRBJ2-5; the match to TRBD2 covers 7 bases. This CDR3 spans 16 amino acids. Germline trimming cut 4 bases from V and 0 bases from J; bases unmatched to any gene: 8. Germline V gene lookup returns CDR1 SGHAT and CDR2 FQNNGV. The CDR3: CASSSGLRPNQETQYF. The CDR3 DNA is TGTGCCAGCAGCTCGGGACTACGACCGAACCAAGAGACCCAGTACTTC.

The chain is built from TRBV5-1 and TRBJ2-4; the match to TRBD2 covers 12 bases. The junction had 15 bases not matched to a gene; V was cut back by 4 bases and J by 1 base. CDR3 length: 20 residues. Germline CDR1 is SGHRS and CDR2 is YFSETQ. Written as DNA, the CDR3 is TGCGCCAGCAGCAGCAATCCTAGCGGGGGGGCCGGAGTGGCCAAAAACATTCAGTACTTC. Protein sequence: CASSSNPSGGAGVAKNIQYF.

The chain employs TRBV6-6 and TRBJ1-1, with D uncertain. In germline, CDR1 is MNHNY, CDR2 SVGAGI (reference sequence). V gave up 4 bases and J gave up 3 bases, with 12 bases separating them. This CDR3 is 14 amino acids long. As DNA, the CDR3 is TGTGCCAGCAGTTTCAAGAACGGAGACACTGAAGCTTTCTTT. This codes for CASSFKNGDTEAFF.

The rearrangement uses TRBV30 and TRBJ1-5; D call uncertain. The CDR3 runs 13 residues. With 2 bases removed from V and 9 bases from J, the gap between germline ends came to 14 bases. The germline V gene encodes CDR1 GTSNPN and CDR2 SVGIG (reference sequence). CDR3 sequence: CAWSPQTSGPQHF. CDR3 sequence (DNA): TGTGCCTGGAGTCCCCAAACAAGTGGGCCCCAGCATTTT.

The chain carries TRBV6-1 and TRBJ2-7; a weak D match, TRBD1 (5 bases). Germline CDR1 reads MNHNS; CDR2 reads SASEGT. The CDR3 is 15 amino acids. The V end was cut by 2 bases, the J end by 2 bases, with 13 bases between. In DNA, the CDR3 is TGTGCCAGCAGTGAAAAGACAGACTCAGCCTACGAGCAGTACTTC. Its translation is CASSEKTDSAYEQYF.

The chain is built from TRBV11-2 and TRBJ1-6, with 8 nucleotides matching TRBD1. V shed 5 bases, J shed 15 bases, and the junction held 6 bases outside the gene matches. From germline, CDR1 is SGHAT and CDR2 FQNNGV. CDR3 length: 12 residues. The CDR3 nucleotides read TGTGCCAGCAGCGTTCGACAGGGGAGCCTCCACTTT. This codes for CASSVRQGSLHF.

J is TRBJ1-5 and V is TRBV11-2; possible D gene TRBD1, 5 bases. Germline loops: CDR1 SGHAT, CDR2 FQNNGV. The germline V and J ends were trimmed by 1 base and 6 bases, with 7 bases remaining between them. This CDR3 has 13 amino acids. The chain's CDR3 is CASSLGGTQPQHF. Here the CDR3 DNA reads TGTGCCAGCAGCTTAGGGGGGACTCAGCCCCAGCATTTT.

This sequence joins TRBV6-1 and TRBJ2-7; D is unresolved. The CDR3 is 16 residues long. The ends were cut back, 0 bases at V and 0 bases at J, with 12 bases in the middle. Germline values: CDR1 MNHNS, CDR2 SASEGT. The DNA of the CDR3 is TGTGCCAGCAGTGAAGCTGGCTCCATAAGCTCCTACGAGCAGTACTTC. As protein: CASSEAGSISSYEQYF.

This chain connects TRBV27 to TRBJ1-1; D gene uncertain. The CDR3 sequence is 15 residues long. V was pared by 3 bases and J by 4 bases, with 15 bases between. Germline CDR1 and CDR2: MNHEY and SMNVEV (reference sequence). The CDR3 reads CASSFLNVGGTEAFF. The CDR3 bases are TGTGCCAGCAGTTTCCTAAACGTTGGCGGCACTGAAGCTTTCTTT.

This clone was counted between two and nine times. The genes are TRBV5-1 and TRBJ1-1, with TRBD1 as a possible D gene (5 bases). The CDR3 has 14 residues. Germline lookup yields CDR1 SGHRS and CDR2 YFSETQ. Trimming cost V 2 bases and J 2 bases, with 10 bases left between them. The CDR3 bases are TGCGCCAGCAGCTTCGTAGGGGATAACACTGAAGCTTTCTTT. Translating it yields CASSFVGDNTEAFF.

This clone was seen a single time. The CDR3 reads CASSERDSFYYGYTF. CDR3 DNA: TGTGCCAGCAGTGAACGGGACAGTTTTTACTATGGCTACACCTTC. The chain combines TRBV2 with TRBJ1-2; 7 nucleotides agree with TRBD1. The germline V gene has CDR1 SNHLY and CDR2 FYNNEI. This CDR3 is built from 15 residues. Unmatched junction bases numbered 6, after V lost 2 bases and J lost 3 bases.

The chain recombines TRBV9 with TRBJ2-1, with 10 positions matching TRBD2. The CDR3 runs to 15 residues. Germline loops: CDR1 SGDLS, CDR2 YYNGEE. V shed 0 bases, J shed 4 bases, and the junction held 1 base outside the gene matches. CDR3 DNA sequence: TGTGCCAGCAGCGTAGCTAGCGGGGGTTACAATGAGCAGTTCTTC. Protein product: CASSVASGGYNEQFF. The variable domain in full, with the rest retrieved from reference TRBV9 and TRBJ2-1, is DSGVTQTPKHLITATGQRVTLRCSPRSGDLSVYWYQQSLDQGLQFLIQYYNGEERAKGNILERFSAQQFPDLHSELNLSSLELGDSALYFCASSVASGGYNEQFFGPGTRLTVL.

This clone occurred a few times. The CDR3 sequence is CASSLSGRHTDTQYF. As DNA, the CDR3 is TGTGCCAGCAGCCTTAGCGGGAGACACACAGATACGCAGTATTTT. This chain links TRBV7-6 with TRBJ2-3; 9 bases map to TRBD2. Germline CDR1 and CDR2: SGHVS and FNYEAQ. The CDR3 contains 15 residues. V trimming: 5 bases; J trimming: 2 bases; junction bases outside the gene matches: 5.

The chain recombines TRBV5-1 with TRBJ1-1; D is uncertain. V shed 5 bases and J shed 4 bases, with 15 bases lying between them. The CDR3 has 14 residues. Germline lookup yields CDR1 SGHRS and CDR2 YFSETQ. CDR3 amino acids: CASRGSLGGTEAFF. The CDR3 DNA reads as TGCGCCAGCAGGGGCAGCCTAGGCGGCACTGAAGCTTTCTTT.

The J gene is TRBJ1-2, the V gene TRBV5-1; no reliable D call. The germline V gene has CDR1 SGHRS and CDR2 YFSETQ. The CDR3 runs 14 residues. V shed 1 base and J shed 0 bases, with 7 bases lying between them. The CDR3 coding sequence is TGCGCCAGCAGCTTGTCACTGACTAACTATGGCTACACCTTC. Its protein product is CASSLSLTNYGYTF.

The CDR3 nucleotides read TGCGCCAGCAGCCAAGTTTTCAGTGGAGGAAATAGCAATCAGCCCCAGCATTTT. This codes for CASSQVFSGGNSNQPQHF. The chain combines TRBV4-1 with TRBJ1-5; D not certain. CDR1 MGHRA and CDR2 YSYEKL come from the germline V gene. V was cut by 1 base and J by 0 bases, with 16 bases left in between. The CDR3 extends over 18 amino acids.

The V gene is TRBV29-1, the J gene TRBJ1-3, with 7 bases matching TRBD1. From germline, CDR1 is SQVTM and CDR2 ANQGSEA. V trimming: 7 bases; J trimming: 0 bases; junction bases outside the gene matches: 6. There are 14 residues in the CDR3. The CDR3 loop is CSAAGQSSGNTIYF. The CDR3 nucleotides read TGCAGCGCGGCGGGACAGTCCTCTGGAAACACCATATATTTT.

In this sample, this clone turned up a few times. The chain has TRBV10-2 and TRBJ1-1; D may be TRBD1 (6 bases). The V end was cut by 7 bases, the J end by 0 bases, with 15 bases between. Germline V gene data show CDR1 as WSHSY and CDR2 as SAAADI. The CDR3 spans 15 residues. The CDR3 loop reads CASTRQVTMNTEAFF. CDR3 nucleotide sequence: TGCGCCAGCACAAGACAGGTGACCATGAACACTGAAGCTTTCTTT.

The chain carries TRBV11-2 and TRBJ1-2; D remains ambiguous. V was trimmed by 8 bases and J by 2 bases, leaving 12 bases between them. This CDR3 spans 13 amino acids. Germline lookup yields CDR1 SGHAT and CDR2 FQNNGV. The CDR3, as DNA: TGTGCCAGCTGTCCGGATGGGAACTATGGCTACACCTTC. This sequence encodes CASCPDGNYGYTF.

This chain uses TRBV5-1 with TRBJ2-7; 8 bases map to TRBD1. Germline V gene sequence: CDR1 SGHRS, CDR2 YFSETQ. V lost 5 bases to trimming and J lost 9 bases; unmatched junction nucleotides: 16. The CDR3 totals 15 residues. The CDR3 is CASSYDRGGGLGQYF. The CDR3 bases are TGCGCCAGCAGTTACGACAGGGGAGGCGGTCTCGGGCAGTACTTC.